Detailed here is one TCR beta chain. Its antigen is not identified. These data belong to a study of Tregs in tolerant kidney transplant recipients. Across the whole study: Related graft donors supplied nonmyeloablative bone marrow transplants, and mixed chimerism was transient.

Clones were read by immunoSEQ multiplex PCR, and TCRdb kept only the in-frame ones, dropping some. The sample lists 98,000 or so clones; around 90% were seen once. Findings and limits, study-wide: Activated donor B cell expansion appeared to reveal the most relevant donor-specific TCRbeta repertoire. In tolerant patients, donor-specific Tregs outgrew total Tregs, suggesting antigen-driven expansion.

The starting material was CD4+ T cells from blood, obtained before the transplant. The sequence was obtained from a human donor who received a combined kidney and bone marrow transplant.

The CDR3 is CASKEGGQETQYF. Here the CDR3 DNA reads TGTGCCAGCAAGGAGGGAGGGCAAGAGACCCAGTACTTC. This chain joins TRBV2 and TRBJ2-5; 7 bases line up with TRBD2. The CDR3 has 13 amino acids. The ends lost 7 bases at V and 2 bases at J; junction bases unmatched: 4. Germline loops: CDR1 SNHLY, CDR2 FYNNEI.